Described below is a single T cell receptor beta chain sequence and its context. The antigen remains unidentified. The data are from a study of CD8+ T cells in alopecia areata. cDNA reverse transcribed from extracted RNA served as the sequencing template. The method was immunoSEQ multiplex PCR; TCRdb's version includes in-frame clones alone and lacks a portion of them. The table shows some 170,000 clones, with approximately 55% occurring only once. Overall study results and limits: More clonal than normal scalp was lesional scalp, particularly alopecia totalis/universalis. Under tofacitinib, numerous expanded lesional clonotypes remained detectable in scalp and blood.

Germline-derived CDR1 and CDR2 are MNHEY and SMNVEV (reference sequence). The CDR3 spans 16 residues. V was clipped by 4 bases and J by 5 bases, with 20 bases between them. The treatment: oral pan-JAK inhibitor, 5-10 mg twice daily. The source was CD8+ T cells sorted from blood, collected at week 24, from a patient treated with tofacitinib. The rearrangement links TRBV27 to TRBJ1-2; D unresolved. This sequence was found in a human donor with alopecia areata. The CDR3 nucleotides read TGTGCCAGCAGTTCTAGTGCACAGCTATTAATGTATGGCTACACCTTC. This encodes CASSSSAQLLMYGYTF.